The source of this T cell receptor beta chain is a study of cytomegalovirus exposure and HLA in healthy donors. On the study more broadly: HLA-typed donors were the source of approximately 85 million unique TCRs, which an early data release held. Of roughly 400 genotyped donors, roughly 81% grouped in the Caucasian-associated ancestry cluster.

PCR amplification relied on 60 Vbeta primers (plus 13 Jbeta primers). In the authors' workflow: In a later analysis, around 10 million of around 75 million unique beta chains occurred in at least two donors. Some clones are missing from TCRdb's copy, which holds only in-frame ones; the method was immunoSEQ multiplex PCR. That table gives V, J and clone size, and the DNA gave D and trimming. The data contain around 200,000 clones, approximately 83% of them singletons. This CDR3 region has 15 residues. V was shortened by 6 bases and J by 6 bases, with 20 bases between the two germline ends. Germline CDR1 MNHEY, CDR2 SMNVEV (reference sequence). Every donor was a healthy person donating bone marrow.

Sequenced material: PBMCs. This TCR derives from a woman aged 45 to 65 in good health and CMV-seropositive. The chain links TRBV27 to TRBJ1-1; a possible D gene is TRBD1 (6 bases). CDR3 residues: CASSRLGTGRPEAFF. In nucleotides, the CDR3 is TGTGCCAGCAGCCGATTGGGAACAGGGCGGCCTGAAGCTTTCTTT.